Sequencing of this TCR beta chain was carried out in a study of blood T cell repertoires in COVID-19 (TCRdb year 2020). Context from the whole study: The collaborator samples originated in the United States, Italy and Spain and spanned the acute and convalescent phases of COVID-19. The material from the prospective study consisted of cDNA or gDNA derived from T cells, B-cell-depleted T cells, or PBMCs. Deeply sampled blood TCRbeta repertoires from subjects exposed to, actively infected with, or recovered from COVID-19 were included in the dataset. A freely available public database, intended as a resource for researchers studying the immune response to SARS-CoV-2, is where the repertoires were released. The samples were drawn from the first 160 participants of the ongoing ImmuneRACE study and from under 1,500 subjects provided by 6 global collaborators. Sample metadata almost always included a de-identified subject ID, COVID-19 status, age in years and sex. Where available, HLA class I and class II types were taken from metadata supplied by the sample provider and were not determined by assay-based typing.

CDR1 SGDLS and CDR2 YYNGEE were looked up in the germline V gene. For this chain, trimming is 2 bases at the V end and 0 bases at the J end, and the number of junction bases without a gene match is 11. There are 18 amino acids in the CDR3, from cysteine to phenylalanine inclusive. The only DNA kept is the CDR3, 54 bases in frame from the first base. General findings and caveats noted by the study authors: Clinical and demographic metadata were provided uncurated, with the amount varying by source and participant.

Samples from volunteer blood donors who had recovered from COVID-19 were contributed by a second Seattle source. Whole blood was collected in K2EDTA tubes by collaborating institutions according to the institutions' own protocols. For TCRbeta analysis, collaborators shipped samples in one of three forms: frozen whole blood, isolated PBMCs, or DNA extracted from either of those sample types. On this clone itself: Its antigen specificity is not known. Base qualities were left out, and no much larger clone turns up one base away.

TCRbeta CDR3 regions were amplified from genomic DNA using the immunoSEQ Assay, a bias-controlled multiplex PCR. The original pipeline was this. The number of nucleated cells in each sample was estimated by amplification of reference gene primers within the assay. To quantify the absolute abundance of each unique TCRbeta CDR3 rearrangement, sequence reads were collapsed and filtered. For each sample, productive Simpson clonality was calculated by taking the square root of Simpson's diversity index across productive rearrangements. The source is immuneACCESS, and TCRdb retained only in-frame sequences with V and J called. Part of the clones is not carried over; for the studies checked, unresolved V genes explain less than half of this, and the remainder is unexplained. V, J and clone size were drawn from that table, and D and trimming were deduced from the DNA. The sample table shows 250,000 to 300,000 clones, and about 87% are seen once. Approximately 1.4% of the sample belongs to the ten largest clones.

The receptor chain draws on TRBV9 and TRBJ2-4; 7 bases in the junction line up with TRBD2. This receptor was taken from a woman aged 40 to 50 who had recovered from COVID-19. Sequenced sample: peripheral blood. The CDR3 protein is CASSVSGTPMSAKNIQYF. The nucleotide sequence reads as follows: TGTGCCAGCAGCGTGAGCGGGACTCCGATGTCAGCCAAAAACATTCAGTACTTC. With the rest looked up from the reference TRBV9 and TRBJ2-4 genes rather than sequenced, the full variable domain is DSGVTQTPKHLITATGQRVTLRCSPRSGDLSVYWYQQSLDQGLQFLIQYYNGEERAKGNILERFSAQQFPDLHSELNLSSLELGDSALYFCASSVSGTPMSAKNIQYFGAGTRLSVL.